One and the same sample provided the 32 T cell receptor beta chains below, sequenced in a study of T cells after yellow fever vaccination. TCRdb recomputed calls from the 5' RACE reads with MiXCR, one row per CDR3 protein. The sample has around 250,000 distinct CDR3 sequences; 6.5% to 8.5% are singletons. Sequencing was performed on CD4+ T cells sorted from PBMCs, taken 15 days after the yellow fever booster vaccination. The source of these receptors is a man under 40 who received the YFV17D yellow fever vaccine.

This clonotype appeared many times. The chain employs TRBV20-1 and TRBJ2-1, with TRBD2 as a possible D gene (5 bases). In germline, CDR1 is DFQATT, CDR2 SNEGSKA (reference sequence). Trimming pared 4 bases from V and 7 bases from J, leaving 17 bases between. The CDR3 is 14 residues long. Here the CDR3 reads CSAKAALGRNEQFF. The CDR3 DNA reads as TGCAGTGCTAAAGCGGCCCTAGGCAGAAATGAGCAGTTCTTC.

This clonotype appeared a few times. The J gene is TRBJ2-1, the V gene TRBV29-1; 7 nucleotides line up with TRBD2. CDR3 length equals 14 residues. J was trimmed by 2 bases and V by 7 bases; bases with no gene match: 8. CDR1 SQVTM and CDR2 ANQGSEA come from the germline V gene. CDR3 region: CSAIREEAYNEQFF. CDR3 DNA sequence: TGCAGCGCGATTCGGGAGGAAGCCTACAATGAGCAGTTCTTC.

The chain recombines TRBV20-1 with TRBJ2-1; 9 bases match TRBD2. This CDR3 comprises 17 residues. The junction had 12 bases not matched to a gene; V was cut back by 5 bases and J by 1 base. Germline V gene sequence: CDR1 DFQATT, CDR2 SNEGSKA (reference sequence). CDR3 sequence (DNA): TGCAGTGCTCCGACTAGCGGTCTGGGAGGGTCCTACAATGAGCAGTTCTTC. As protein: CSAPTSGLGGSYNEQFF.

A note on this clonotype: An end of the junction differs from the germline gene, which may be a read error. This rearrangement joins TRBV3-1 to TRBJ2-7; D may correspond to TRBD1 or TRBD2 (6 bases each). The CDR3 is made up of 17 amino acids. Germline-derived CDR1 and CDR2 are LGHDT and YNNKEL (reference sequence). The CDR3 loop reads CASCQDFLRDKAYEQYF. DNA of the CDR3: TGTGCCAGCTGCCAAGATTTTCTGCGGGACAAGGCCTACGAGCAGTACTTC.

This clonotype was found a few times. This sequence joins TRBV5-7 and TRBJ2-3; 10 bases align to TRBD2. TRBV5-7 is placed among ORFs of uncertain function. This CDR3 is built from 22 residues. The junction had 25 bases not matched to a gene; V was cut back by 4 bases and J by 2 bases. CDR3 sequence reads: CASSLDRRISGRARRFTDTQYF. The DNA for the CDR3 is TGTGCCAGCAGCCTGGACAGGAGAATCAGCGGGAGGGCCCGGCGATTCACAGATACGCAGTATTTT.

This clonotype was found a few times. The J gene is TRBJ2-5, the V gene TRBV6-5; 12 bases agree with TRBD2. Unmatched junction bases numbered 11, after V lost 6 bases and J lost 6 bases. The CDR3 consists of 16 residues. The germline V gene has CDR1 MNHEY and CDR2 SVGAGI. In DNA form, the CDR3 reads TGTGCCAGCAGGCGCCTAGCGGGAGGGTCGGACAAGACCCAGTACTTC. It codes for CASRRLAGGSDKTQYF.

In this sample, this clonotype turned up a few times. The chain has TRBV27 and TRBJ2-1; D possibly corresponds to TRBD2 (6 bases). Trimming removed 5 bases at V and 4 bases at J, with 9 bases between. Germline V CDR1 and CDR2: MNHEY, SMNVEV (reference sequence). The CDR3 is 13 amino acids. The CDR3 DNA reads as TGTGCCAGCAGTCTACTAGCTTACAATGAGCAGTTCTTC. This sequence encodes CASSLLAYNEQFF.

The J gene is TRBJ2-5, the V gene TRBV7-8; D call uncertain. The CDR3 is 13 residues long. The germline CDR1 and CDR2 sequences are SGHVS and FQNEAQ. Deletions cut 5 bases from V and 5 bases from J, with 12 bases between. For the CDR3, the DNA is TGTGCCAGCAGCCCCAGGCATGGGGAGACCCAGTACTTC. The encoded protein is CASSPRHGETQYF.

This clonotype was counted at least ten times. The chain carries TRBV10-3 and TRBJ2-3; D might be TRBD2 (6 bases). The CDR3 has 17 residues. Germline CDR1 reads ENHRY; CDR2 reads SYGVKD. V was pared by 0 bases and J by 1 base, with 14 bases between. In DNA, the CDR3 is TGTGCCATCAGTGAGTCTGCCCTAGCGATCGGCACAGATACGCAGTATTTT. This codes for CAISESALAIGTDTQYF.

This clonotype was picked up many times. The CDR3 DNA reads as TGTGCCAGCAGTTTGCGGGTGGAACAGCCCCAGCATTTT. Translated: CASSLRVEQPQHF. The J gene is TRBJ1-5, the V gene TRBV28; no clear D gene. The CDR3 has 13 amino acids. The germline gives CDR1 MDHEN, CDR2 SYDVKM. V lost 3 bases to trimming and J lost 7 bases, with 10 bases between them. The whole variable domain, remainder taken from reference TRBV28 and TRBJ1-5, is DVKVTQSSRYLVKRTGEKVFLECVQDMDHENMFWYRQDPGLGLRLIYFSYDVKMKEKGDIPEGYSVSREKKERFSLILESASTNQTSMYLCASSLRVEQPQHFGDGTRLSIL.

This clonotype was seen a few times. CDR3 region: CATPGLAVDTQYF. The CDR3 DNA reads TGTGCCACCCCGGGACTAGCGGTTGATACGCAGTATTTT. The chain couples TRBV6-1 to TRBJ2-3; TRBD2 agrees at 11 bases. The CDR3 length is 13 residues. The J segment lost 6 bases and the V segment lost 10 bases, leaving 6 bases of the junction unmatched. The germline V gene has CDR1 MNHNS and CDR2 SASEGT.

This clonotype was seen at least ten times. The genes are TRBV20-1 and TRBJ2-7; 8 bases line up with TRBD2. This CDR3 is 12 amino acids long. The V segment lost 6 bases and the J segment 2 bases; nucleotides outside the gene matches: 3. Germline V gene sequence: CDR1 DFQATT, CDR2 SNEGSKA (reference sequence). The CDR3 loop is CSALRGAYEQYF. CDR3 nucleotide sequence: TGCAGTGCACTGCGGGGGGCCTACGAGCAGTACTTC.

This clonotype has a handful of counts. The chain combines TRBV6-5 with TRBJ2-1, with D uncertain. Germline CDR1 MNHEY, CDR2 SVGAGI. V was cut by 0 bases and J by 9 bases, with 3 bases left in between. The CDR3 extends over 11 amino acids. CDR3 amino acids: CASSYSFEQFF. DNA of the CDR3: TGTGCCAGCAGTTACTCTTTTGAGCAGTTCTTC.

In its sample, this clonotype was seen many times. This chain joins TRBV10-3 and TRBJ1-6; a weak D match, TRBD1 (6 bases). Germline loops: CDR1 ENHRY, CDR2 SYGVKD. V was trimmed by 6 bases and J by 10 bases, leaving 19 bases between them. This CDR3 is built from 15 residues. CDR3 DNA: TGTGCCATCAGCCTGGGGGGGCGGACGAGGTCACCCCTCCACTTT. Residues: CAISLGGRTRSPLHF.

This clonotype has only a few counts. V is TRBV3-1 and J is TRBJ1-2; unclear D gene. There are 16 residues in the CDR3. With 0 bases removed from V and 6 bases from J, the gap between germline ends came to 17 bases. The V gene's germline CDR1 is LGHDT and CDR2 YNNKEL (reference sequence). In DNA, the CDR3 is TGTGCCAGCAGCCAAGATTCGGAACTACCCTGGGATGGCTACACCTTC. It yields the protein CASSQDSELPWDGYTF.

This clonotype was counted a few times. DNA for the CDR3: TGTGCCAGCAGCCAGTTCGACCAGGCCGGCTACACCTTC. It codes for CASSQFDQAGYTF. The rearrangement links TRBV3-1 to TRBJ1-2; D uncertain. CDR1 LGHDT and CDR2 YNNKEL come from the germline V gene (reference sequence). CDR3 length: 13 amino acids. With 3 bases removed from V and 8 bases from J, the gap between germline ends came to 13 bases.

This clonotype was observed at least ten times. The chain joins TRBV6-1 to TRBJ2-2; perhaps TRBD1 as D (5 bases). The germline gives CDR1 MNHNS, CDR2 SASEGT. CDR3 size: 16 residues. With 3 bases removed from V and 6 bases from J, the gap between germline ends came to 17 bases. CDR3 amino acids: CASSDRAGFSSGELFF. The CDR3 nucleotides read TGTGCCAGCAGTGACAGGGCAGGGTTCTCTTCCGGGGAGCTGTTTTTT.

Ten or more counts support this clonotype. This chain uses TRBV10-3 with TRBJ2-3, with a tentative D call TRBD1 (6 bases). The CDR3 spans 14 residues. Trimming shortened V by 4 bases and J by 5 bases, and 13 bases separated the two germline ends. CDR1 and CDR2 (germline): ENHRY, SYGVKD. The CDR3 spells CAISGGQDGDTQYF. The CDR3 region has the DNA TGTGCCATCAGTGGGGGACAAGACGGAGATACGCAGTATTTT.

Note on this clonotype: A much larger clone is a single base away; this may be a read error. CDR3 sequence (DNA): TGTGCCAGCAAACGAGAGTACCCCAAAAACATTCAGTACTTC. It specifies CASKREYPKNIQYF. The chain carries TRBV27 and TRBJ2-4; D ambiguous. Trimming took 7 bases from V and 2 from J, leaving 12 bases between them. The CDR3 contains 14 residues. Germline V gene data show CDR1 as MNHEY and CDR2 as SMNVEV (reference sequence).

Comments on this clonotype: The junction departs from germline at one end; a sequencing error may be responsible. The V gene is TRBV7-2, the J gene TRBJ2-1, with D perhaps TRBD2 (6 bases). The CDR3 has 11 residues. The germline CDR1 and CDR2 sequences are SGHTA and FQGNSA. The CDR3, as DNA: TGTGCCAGCAGCCCCCGGGACTCCGCACATTTC. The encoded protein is CASSPRDSAHF.

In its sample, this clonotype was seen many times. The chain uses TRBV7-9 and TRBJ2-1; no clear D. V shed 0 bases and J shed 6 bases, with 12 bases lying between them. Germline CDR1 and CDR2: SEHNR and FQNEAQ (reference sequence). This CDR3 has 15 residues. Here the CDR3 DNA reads TGTGCCAGCAGCTTAGCGTGGCAGCTACCCAATGAGCAGTTCTTC. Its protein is CASSLAWQLPNEQFF. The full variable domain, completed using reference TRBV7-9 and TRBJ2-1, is DTGVSQNPRHKITKRGQNVTFRCDPISEHNRLYWYRQTLGQGPEFLTYFQNEAQLEKSRLLSDRFSAERPKGSFSTLEIQRTEQGDSAMYLCASSLAWQLPNEQFFGPGTRLTVL.

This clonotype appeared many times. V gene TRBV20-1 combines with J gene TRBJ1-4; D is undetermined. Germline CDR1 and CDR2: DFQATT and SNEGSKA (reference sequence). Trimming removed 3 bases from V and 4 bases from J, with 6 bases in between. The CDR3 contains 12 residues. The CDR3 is CSARGSNEKLFF. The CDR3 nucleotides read TGCAGTGCTAGGGGGAGTAATGAAAAACTGTTTTTT.

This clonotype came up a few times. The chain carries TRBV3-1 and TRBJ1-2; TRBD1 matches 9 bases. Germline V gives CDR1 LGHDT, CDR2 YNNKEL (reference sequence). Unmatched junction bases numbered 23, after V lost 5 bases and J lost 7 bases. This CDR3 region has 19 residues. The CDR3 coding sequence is TGTGCCAGCAGCGGAAACGACCGGGACAGGGTCTGGGGTCGGGTTGGCTACACCTTC. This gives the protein CASSGNDRDRVWGRVGYTF. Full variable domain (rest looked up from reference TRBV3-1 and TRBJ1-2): DTAVSQTPKYLVTQMGNDKSIKCEQNLGHDTMYWYKQDSKKFLKIMFSYNNKELIINETVPNRFSPKSPDKAHLNLHINSLELGDSAVYFCASSGNDRDRVWGRVGYTFGSGTRLTVV.

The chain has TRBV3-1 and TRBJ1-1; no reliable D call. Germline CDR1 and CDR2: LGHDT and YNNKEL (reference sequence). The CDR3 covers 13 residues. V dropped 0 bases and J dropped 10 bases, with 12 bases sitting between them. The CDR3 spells CASSQERASGAFF. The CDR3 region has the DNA TGTGCCAGCAGCCAAGAGAGAGCGAGTGGAGCTTTCTTT.

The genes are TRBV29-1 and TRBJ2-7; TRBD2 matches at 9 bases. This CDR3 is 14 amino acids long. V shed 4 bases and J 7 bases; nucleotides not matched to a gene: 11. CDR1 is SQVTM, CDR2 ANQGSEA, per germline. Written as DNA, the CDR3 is TGCAGCGTTGTAGTTGCGGGAGGGCCTGGAGAGCAGTACTTC. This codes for CSVVVAGGPGEQYF.

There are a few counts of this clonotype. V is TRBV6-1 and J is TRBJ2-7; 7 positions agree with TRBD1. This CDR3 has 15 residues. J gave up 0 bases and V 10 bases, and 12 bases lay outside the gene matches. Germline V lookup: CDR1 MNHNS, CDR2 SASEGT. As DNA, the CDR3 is TGTGCCACACTCTTACTCAGGGGGAGCTCCTACGAGCAGTACTTC. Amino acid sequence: CATLLLRGSSYEQYF.

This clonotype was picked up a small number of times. The CDR3, as DNA: TGTGCCAGCAGACGGGCGATAGCGGGAGGATCTCGCGAGCAGTACTTC. As protein: CASRRAIAGGSREQYF. This chain joins TRBV6-1 and TRBJ2-7; the match to TRBD2 covers 10 bases. The length of the CDR3 is 16 residues. CDR1 is MNHNS, CDR2 SASEGT, per germline. The V segment lost 6 bases and the J segment 6 bases; nucleotides outside the gene matches: 14.

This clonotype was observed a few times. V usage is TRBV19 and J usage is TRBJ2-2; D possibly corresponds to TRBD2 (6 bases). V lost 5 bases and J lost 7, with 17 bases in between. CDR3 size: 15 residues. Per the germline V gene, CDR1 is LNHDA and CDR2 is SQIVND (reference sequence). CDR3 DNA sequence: TGTGCCAGTAGTGCACCGGGACTCCGCATCGGGGAGCTGTTTTTT. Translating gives CASSAPGLRIGELFF.

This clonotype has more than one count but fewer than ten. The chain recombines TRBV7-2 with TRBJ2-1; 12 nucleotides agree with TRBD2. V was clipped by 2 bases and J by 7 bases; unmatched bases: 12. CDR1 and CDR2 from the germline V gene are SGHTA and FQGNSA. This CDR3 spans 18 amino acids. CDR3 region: CASSLPNQLAGGLNEQFF. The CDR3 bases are TGTGCCAGCAGCTTACCTAACCAACTAGCGGGGGGATTGAATGAGCAGTTCTTC.

This chain's CDR3 is CASTPGLAGSTDTQYF. Here the CDR3 DNA reads TGTGCCAGTACCCCGGGACTAGCGGGATCTACAGATACGCAGTATTTT. This chain connects TRBV21-1 to TRBJ2-3; TRBD2, the table's D call, was not compared with the DNA. TRBV21-1 is a recognized pseudogene. The CDR3 loop spans 16 amino acids.

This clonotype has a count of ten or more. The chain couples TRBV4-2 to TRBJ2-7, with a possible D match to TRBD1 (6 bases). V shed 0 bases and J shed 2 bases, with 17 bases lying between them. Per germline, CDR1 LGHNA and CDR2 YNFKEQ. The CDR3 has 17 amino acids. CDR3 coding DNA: TGTGCCAGCAGCCAAGATAGGTTTTGGGGGCCGACCTACGAGCAGTACTTC. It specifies CASSQDRFWGPTYEQYF.

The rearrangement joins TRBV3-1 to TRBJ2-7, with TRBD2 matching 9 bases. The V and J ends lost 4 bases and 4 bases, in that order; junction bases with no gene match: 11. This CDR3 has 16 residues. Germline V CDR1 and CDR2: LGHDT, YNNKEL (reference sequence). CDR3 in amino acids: CASSRRGRLAEYEQYF. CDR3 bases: TGTGCCAGCAGCCGTAGGGGCCGACTAGCGGAGTACGAGCAGTACTTC.